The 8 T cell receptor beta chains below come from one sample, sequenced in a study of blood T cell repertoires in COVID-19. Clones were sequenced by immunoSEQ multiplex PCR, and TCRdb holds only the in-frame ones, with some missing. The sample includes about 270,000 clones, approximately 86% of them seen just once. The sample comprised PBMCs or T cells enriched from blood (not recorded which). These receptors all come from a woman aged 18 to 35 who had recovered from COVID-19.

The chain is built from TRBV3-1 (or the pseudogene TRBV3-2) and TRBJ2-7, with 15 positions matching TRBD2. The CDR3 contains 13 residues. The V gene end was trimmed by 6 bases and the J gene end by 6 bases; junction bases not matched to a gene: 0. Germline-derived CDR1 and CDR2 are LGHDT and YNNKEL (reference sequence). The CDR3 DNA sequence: TGTGCCAGCAGGGGACTAGCGGGAGGCGAGCAGTACTTC. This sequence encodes CASRGLAGGEQYF.

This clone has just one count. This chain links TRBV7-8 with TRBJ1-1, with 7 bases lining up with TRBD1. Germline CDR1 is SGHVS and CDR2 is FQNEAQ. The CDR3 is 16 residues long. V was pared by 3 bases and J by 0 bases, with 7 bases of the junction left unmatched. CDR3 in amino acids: CASSFRWGTVNTEAFF. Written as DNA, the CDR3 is TGTGCCAGCAGCTTCCGCTGGGGGACAGTGAACACTGAAGCTTTCTTT.

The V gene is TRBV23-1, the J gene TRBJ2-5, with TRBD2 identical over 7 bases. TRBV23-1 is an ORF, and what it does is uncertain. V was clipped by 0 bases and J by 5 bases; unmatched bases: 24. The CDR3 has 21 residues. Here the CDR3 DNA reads TGCGCCAGCAGTCAATCGAATATCGTGGGGAGGGTCAGAAGGGTAATGGAGACCCAGTACTTC. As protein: CASSQSNIVGRVRRVMETQYF.

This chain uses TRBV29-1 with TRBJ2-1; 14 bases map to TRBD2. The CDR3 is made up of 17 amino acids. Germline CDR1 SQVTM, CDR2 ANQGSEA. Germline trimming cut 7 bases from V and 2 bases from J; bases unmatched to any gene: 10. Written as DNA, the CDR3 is TGCAGCGCATGGACTAGCGGGAGGACCCACCCCTACAATGAGCAGTTCTTC. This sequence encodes CSAWTSGRTHPYNEQFF.

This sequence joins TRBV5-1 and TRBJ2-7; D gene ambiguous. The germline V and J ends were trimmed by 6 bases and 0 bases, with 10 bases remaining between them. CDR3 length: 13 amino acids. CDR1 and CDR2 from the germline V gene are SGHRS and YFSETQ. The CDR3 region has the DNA TGCGCCAGCACCCCGTATCCCTCCTACGAGCAGTACTTC. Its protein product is CASTPYPSYEQYF.

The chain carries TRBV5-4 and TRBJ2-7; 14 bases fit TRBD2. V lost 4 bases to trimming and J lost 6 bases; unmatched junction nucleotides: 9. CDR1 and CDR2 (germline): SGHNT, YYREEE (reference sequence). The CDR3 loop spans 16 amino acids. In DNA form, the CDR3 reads TGTGCCAGCAGCGCAAGACTAGCGGGGGGGCCGGGCGAGCAGTACTTC. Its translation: CASSARLAGGPGEQYF.

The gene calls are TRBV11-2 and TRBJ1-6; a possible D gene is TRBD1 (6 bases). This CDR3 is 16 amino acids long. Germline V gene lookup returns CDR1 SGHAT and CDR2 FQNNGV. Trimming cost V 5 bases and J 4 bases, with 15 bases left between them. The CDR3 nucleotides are TGTGCCAGCAGCCGGGACATCTCGCCTTATAATTCACCCCTCCACTTT. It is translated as CASSRDISPYNSPLHF. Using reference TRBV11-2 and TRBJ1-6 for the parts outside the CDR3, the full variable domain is EAGVAQSPRYKIIEKRQSVAFWCNPISGHATLYWYQQILGQGPKLLIQFQNNGVVDDSQLPKDRFSAERLKGVDSTLKIQPAKLEDSAVYLCASSRDISPYNSPLHFGNGTRLTVT.

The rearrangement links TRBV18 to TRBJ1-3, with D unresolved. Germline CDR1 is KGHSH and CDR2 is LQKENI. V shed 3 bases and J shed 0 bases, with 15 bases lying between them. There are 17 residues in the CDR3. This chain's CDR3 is CASSPVTPPSSGNTIYF. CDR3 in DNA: TGTGCCAGCTCACCCGTAACACCACCTTCCTCTGGAAACACCATATATTTT.